A single TCR beta chain is shown here with its context. The record originates from a study of shared clonotypes between healthy human individuals. This table comes from immunoSEQ multiplex PCR, and its TCRdb copy is limited to in-frame clones, with some not included. The table includes under 2,000,000 clones, over 85% detected once. Terminally differentiated effector memory CD45RA+ cells were excluded by CCR7 positive selection of CD45RO-negative cells. Looked up from germline, CDR1 is SGHTA and CDR2 is FQGNSA. V shed 1 base, J shed 2 bases, and the junction held 11 bases outside the gene matches. The CDR3 consists of 17 residues.

The rearrangement links TRBV7-2 to TRBJ2-7; 7 nucleotides match TRBD2. The sequencing input was naive CD8+ T cells sorted from blood. The TCR comes from a man between 18 and 29 years old in good health. This chain's CDR3 is CASSLDRSGIRAYEQYF. The CDR3, as DNA: TGTGCCAGCAGCTTAGACAGAAGCGGGATTAGGGCCTACGAGCAGTACTTC.